This TCR beta chain was retrieved from a study of T cell responses to AZD1222 COVID-19 vaccine (dated by TCRdb to the early 2020s). Notes on the research overall: Because spike-specific TCR depth and breadth did not differ between the two schedules, AZD1222 recipients who got a second dose at roughly 4 weeks were pooled with those who got a second dose at roughly 12 weeks. TCR sequencing covered some 250 trial participants: about 210 given two doses of AZD1222 and about 26 given two doses of MenACWY control vaccine. Trial participants were enrolled by age into subgroups of 18-55, 56-69 and 70-plus years, and roughly 160, 29 and 62 TCR-sequenced participants, respectively, were included in these subgroups. The investigation overall reported the following: Vaccine-associated CD4 TCRs spanned the whole spike protein, with dominant responses in regions 160-218 and 743-854. In the small 56-69-year group, the increase in depth fell short of significance, most likely because of low power. Spike-specific TCR breadth and depth rose significantly after two AZD1222 doses compared with day 0 and with MenACWY recipients. Reportedly, close to half of the unique spike-specific TCRs recognized epitopes lying outside the regions that are mutated in the B.1.351 and B.1.1.7 variants. Conclusions about previously exposed vaccinees were limited because only six AZD1222 recipients were SARS-CoV-2 seropositive at baseline. No day 14 peak-response samples were available, so repertoires were characterized only after the peak T cell response. Participants were mostly white British and included more females than males, and it was suggested by the authors that clonal diversity may have been underestimated.

V is shortened by 6 bases, J by 0 bases, and the region joining them spans 11 bases. Taken from cysteine to phenylalanine, the CDR3 has 15 residues. The kept DNA is CDR3 alone, 45 bases in frame from the first base. Via the germline V gene, CDR1 is MDHEN and CDR2 SYDVKM. The sample's time point, from its label and the paper: baseline before first vaccination. The vaccinee samples were drawn from two UK trials, COV001 and COV002, one of which was a single-blind randomized controlled phase 2/3 trial testing AZD1222 (ChAdOx1 nCoV-19) in healthy adults. Trial participant PBMC samples were collected at day 0 and day 28 after the second dose for TCRbeta chain sequencing. The CDR3 regions of human TCRbeta chains were analyzed by immunosequencing. Per the original workflow: TCRs in the repertoires were compared against a reference library of SARS-CoV-2-specific TCRs that had been generated with the MIRA antigen-specificity platform. Breadth was defined as the fraction of unique TCRs that were SARS-CoV-2-associated. Depth was defined as the fraction of total T cells that were SARS-CoV-2-associated. Using the MIRA data, each spike-specific TCR was assigned both to the spike region to which the TCR was reactive and to a CD4 or CD8 class. Log10-transformed breadth and depth values were compared by one-way ANOVA with Sidak's multiple comparisons tests. TCRdb stores this immuneACCESS table with in-frame sequences only. Part of the clones is absent; in the studies checked, under half of the shortfall reflects unresolved V genes, and no reason is known for the rest. The V and J calls and the clone size are those of that table, but D and trimming were determined from the DNA. This sample holds tens of thousands of clones; around 73% were observed only once. Of the sample, around 20% falls within the top ten clones.

On this clone itself: Its antigen is still unknown. Base qualities are missing; no much larger clone stands one base away.

The sequences come from peripheral blood, collected on day 0 of AZD1222 vaccination. The rearranged segments are TRBV28 and TRBJ2-2; the D gene is possibly TRBD1 or TRBD2, with 6 bases matching each. The sequence derives from an adult in good health. The nucleotide sequence reads as follows: TGTGCCAGCAGAGAGGGGGGAGCGAACACCGGGGAGCTGTTTTTT. This gives the protein CASREGGANTGELFF.